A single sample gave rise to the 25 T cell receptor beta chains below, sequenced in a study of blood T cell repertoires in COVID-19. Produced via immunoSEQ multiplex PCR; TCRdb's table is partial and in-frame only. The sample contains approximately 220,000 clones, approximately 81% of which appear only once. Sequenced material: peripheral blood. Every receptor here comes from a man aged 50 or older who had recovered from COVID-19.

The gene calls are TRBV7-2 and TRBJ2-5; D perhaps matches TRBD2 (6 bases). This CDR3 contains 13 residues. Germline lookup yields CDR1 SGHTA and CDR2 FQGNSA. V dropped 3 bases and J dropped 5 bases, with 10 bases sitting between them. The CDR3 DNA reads TGTGCCAGCAGCTTGACTAGAGGGGAGACCCAGTACTTC. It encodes CASSLTRGETQYF.

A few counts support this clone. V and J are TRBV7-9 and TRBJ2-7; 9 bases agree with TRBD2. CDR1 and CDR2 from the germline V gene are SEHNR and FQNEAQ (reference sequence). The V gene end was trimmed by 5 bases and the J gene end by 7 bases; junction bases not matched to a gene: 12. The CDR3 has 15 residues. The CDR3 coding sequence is TGTGCCAGCAGCCTAGTAGGCGGGAGGGCGAGTGAGCAGTACTTC. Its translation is CASSLVGGRASEQYF.

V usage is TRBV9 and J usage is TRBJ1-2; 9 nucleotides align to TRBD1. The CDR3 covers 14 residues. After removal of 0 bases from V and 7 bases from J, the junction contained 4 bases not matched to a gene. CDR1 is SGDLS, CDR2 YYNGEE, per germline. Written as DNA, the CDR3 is TGTGCCAGCAGCGTAGGGGACAGGGTTGGTGGCTACACCTTC. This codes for CASSVGDRVGGYTF.

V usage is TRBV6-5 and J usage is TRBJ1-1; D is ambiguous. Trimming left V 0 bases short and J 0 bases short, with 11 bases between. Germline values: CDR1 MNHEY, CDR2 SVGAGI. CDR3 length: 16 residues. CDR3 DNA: TGTGCCAGCAGTTACTCGATTCGGTCCATGAACACTGAAGCTTTCTTT. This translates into CASSYSIRSMNTEAFF.

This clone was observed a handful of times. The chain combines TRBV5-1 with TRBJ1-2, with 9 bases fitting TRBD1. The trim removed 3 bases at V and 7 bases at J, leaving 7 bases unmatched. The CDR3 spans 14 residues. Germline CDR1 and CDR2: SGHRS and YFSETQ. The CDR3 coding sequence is TGCGCCAGCAGCTCCCGACAGGGGGGCAGTGGCTACACCTTC. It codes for CASSSRQGGSGYTF.

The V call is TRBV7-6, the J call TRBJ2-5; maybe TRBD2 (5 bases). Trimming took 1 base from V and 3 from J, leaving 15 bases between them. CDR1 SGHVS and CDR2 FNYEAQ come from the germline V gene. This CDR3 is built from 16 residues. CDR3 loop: CASSLGRFSGKETQYF. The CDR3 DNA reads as TGTGCCAGCAGCTTAGGACGCTTTTCGGGAAAAGAGACCCAGTACTTC.

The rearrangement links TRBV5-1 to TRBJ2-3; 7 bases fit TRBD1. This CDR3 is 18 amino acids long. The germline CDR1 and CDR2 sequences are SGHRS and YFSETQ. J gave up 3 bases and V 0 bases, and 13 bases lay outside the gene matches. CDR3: CASSLGFLDREETDTQYF. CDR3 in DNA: TGCGCCAGCAGCTTGGGTTTTTTAGACAGGGAAGAGACAGATACGCAGTATTTT.

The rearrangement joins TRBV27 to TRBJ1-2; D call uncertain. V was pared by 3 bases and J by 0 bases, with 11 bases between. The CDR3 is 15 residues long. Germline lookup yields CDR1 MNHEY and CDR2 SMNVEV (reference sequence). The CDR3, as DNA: TGTGCCAGCAGTTTTATACCGACTACTAACTATGGCTACACCTTC. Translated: CASSFIPTTNYGYTF.

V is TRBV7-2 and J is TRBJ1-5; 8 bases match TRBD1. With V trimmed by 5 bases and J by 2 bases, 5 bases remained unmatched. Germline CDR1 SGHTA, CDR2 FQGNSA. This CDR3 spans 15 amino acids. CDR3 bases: TGTGCCAGCAGCGAACAGGGGGGAGGCAATCAGCCCCAGCATTTT. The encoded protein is CASSEQGGGNQPQHF.

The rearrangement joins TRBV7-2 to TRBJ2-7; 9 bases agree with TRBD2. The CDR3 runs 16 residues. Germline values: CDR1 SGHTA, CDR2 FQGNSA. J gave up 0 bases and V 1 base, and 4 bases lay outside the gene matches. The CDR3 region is CASSLVGLARSYEQYF. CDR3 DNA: TGTGCCAGCAGCTTAGTCGGACTAGCGCGCTCCTACGAGCAGTACTTC.

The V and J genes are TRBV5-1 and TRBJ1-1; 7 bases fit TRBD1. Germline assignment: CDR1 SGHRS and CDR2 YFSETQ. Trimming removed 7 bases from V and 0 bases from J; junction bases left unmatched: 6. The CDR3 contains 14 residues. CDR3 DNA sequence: TGCGCCAGCCGGGACAGCTCCTTGAACACTGAAGCTTTCTTT. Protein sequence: CASRDSSLNTEAFF.

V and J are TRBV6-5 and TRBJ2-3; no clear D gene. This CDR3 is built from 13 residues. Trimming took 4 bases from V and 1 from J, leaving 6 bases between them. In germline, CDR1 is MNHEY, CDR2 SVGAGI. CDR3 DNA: TGTGCCAGCAGTTCTCGGGGCACAGATACGCAGTATTTT. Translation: CASSSRGTDTQYF.

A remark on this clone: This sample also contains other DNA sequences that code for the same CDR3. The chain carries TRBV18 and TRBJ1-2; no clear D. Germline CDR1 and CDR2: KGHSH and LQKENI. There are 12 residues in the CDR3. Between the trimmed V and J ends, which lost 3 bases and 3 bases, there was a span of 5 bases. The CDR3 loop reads CASSPLDYGYTF. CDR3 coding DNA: TGTGCCAGCTCACCGTTAGACTATGGCTACACCTTC.

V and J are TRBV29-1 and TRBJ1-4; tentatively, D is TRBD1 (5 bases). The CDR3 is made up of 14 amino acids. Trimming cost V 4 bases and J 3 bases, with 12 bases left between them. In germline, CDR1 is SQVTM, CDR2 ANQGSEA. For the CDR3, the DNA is TGCAGCGTTGTGGGGGGGTCGGCTAATGAAAAACTGTTTTTT. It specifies CSVVGGSANEKLFF.

For the CDR3, the DNA is TGTGCCAGCAGCCCATCGACAGGGCGCGAGACCCAGTACTTC. Its translation: CASSPSTGRETQYF. This chain joins TRBV11-2 and TRBJ2-5, with 7 bases aligning to TRBD1. With 5 bases clipped from V and 5 bases from J, the junction kept 8 bases outside the gene matches. The CDR3 extends over 14 amino acids. In germline, CDR1 is SGHAT, CDR2 FQNNGV.

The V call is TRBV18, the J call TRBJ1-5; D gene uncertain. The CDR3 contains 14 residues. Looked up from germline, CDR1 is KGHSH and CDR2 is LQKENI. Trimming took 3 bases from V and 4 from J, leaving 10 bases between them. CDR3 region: CASSPGKNNQPQHF. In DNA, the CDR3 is TGTGCCAGCTCACCCGGGAAGAATAATCAGCCCCAGCATTTT.

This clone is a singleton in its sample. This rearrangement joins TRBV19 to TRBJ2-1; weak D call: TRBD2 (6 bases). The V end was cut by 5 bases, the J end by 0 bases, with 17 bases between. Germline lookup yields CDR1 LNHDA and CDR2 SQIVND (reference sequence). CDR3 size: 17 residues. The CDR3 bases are TGTGCCAGTAGTCTGGCCGGTGGAGGGTACTCCTACAATGAGCAGTTCTTC. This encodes CASSLAGGGYSYNEQFF.

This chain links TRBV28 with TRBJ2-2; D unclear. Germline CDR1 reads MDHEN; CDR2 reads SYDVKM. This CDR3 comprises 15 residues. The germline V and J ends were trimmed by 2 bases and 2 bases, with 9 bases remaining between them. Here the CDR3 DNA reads TGTGCCAGCAGTTTAAGACTTGGAAACACCGGGGAGCTGTTTTTT. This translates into CASSLRLGNTGELFF.

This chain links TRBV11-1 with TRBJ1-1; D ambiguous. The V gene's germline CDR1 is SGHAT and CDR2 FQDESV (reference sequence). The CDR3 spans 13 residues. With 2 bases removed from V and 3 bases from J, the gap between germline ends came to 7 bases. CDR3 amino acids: CASSLREDTEAFF. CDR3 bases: TGTGCCAGCAGCTTACGGGAGGACACTGAAGCTTTCTTT.

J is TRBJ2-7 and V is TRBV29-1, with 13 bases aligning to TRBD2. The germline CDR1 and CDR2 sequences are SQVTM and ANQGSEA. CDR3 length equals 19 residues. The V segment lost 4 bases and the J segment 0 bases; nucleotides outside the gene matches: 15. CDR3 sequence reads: CSVVSPPGLAGRSSYEQYF. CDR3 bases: TGCAGCGTTGTTTCTCCACCGGGACTAGCGGGACGGAGCTCCTACGAGCAGTACTTC.

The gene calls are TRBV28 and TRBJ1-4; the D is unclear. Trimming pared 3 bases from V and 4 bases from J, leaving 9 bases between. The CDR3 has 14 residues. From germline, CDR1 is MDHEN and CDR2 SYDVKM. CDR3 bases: TGTGCCAGCAGTTTTGGGCAGAGTAATGAAAAACTGTTTTTT. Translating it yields CASSFGQSNEKLFF.

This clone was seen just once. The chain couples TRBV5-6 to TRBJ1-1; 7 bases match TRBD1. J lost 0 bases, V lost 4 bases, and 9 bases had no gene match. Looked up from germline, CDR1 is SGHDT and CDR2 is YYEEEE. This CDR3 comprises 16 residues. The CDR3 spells CASSRADRLMNTEAFF. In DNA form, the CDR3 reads TGTGCCAGCAGCCGGGCGGACAGGTTAATGAACACTGAAGCTTTCTTT.

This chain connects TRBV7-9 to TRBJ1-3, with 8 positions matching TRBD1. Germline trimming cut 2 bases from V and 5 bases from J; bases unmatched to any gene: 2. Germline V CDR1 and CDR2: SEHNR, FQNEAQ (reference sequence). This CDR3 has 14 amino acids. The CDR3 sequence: CASSLTGGRNTIYF. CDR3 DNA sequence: TGTGCCAGCAGCTTAACAGGGGGGAGAAACACCATATATTTT.

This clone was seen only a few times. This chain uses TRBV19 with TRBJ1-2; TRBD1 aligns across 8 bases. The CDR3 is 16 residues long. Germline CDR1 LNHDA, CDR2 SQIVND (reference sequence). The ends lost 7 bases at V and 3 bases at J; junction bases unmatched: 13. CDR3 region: CASIRTGSDGHYGYTF. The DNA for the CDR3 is TGTGCCAGTATACGGACAGGGAGTGATGGGCACTATGGCTACACCTTC.

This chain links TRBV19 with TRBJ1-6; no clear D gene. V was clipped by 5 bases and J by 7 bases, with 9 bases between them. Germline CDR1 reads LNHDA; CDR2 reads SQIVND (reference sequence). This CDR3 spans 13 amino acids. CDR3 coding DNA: TGTGCCAGTAGTCGGGGAGGAAATTCACCCCTCCACTTT. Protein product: CASSRGGNSPLHF. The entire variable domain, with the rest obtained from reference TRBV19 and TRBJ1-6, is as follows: DGGITQSPKYLFRKEGQNVTLSCEQNLNHDAMYWYRQDPGQGLRLIYYSQIVNDFQKGDIAEGYSVSREKKESFPLTVTSAQKNPTAFYLCASSRGGNSPLHFGNGTRLTVT.